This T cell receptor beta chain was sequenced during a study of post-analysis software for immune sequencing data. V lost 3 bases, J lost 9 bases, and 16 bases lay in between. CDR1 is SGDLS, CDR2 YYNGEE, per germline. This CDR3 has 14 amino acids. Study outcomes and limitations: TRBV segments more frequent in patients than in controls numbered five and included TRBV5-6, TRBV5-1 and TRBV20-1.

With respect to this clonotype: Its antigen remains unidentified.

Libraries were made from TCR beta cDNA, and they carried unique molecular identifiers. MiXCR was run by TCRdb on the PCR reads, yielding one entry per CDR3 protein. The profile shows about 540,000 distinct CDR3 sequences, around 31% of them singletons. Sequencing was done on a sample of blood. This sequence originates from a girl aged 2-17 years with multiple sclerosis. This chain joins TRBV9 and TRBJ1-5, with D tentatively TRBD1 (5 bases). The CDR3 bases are TGTGCCAGCAGCGCCTTAGACAGAGGTCGGCCCCAGCATTTT. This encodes CASSALDRGRPQHF.